Each of the 26 T cell receptor beta chains below was sequenced from the same sample in a study of blood T cell repertoires in COVID-19. Using immunoSEQ multiplex PCR, the repertoire was profiled, and TCRdb retains in-frame clones only, with some absent. The repertoire holds 40,000 to 55,000 clones, with approximately 84% as singletons. The sequenced material came from peripheral blood. These receptors came from a man over 45 with active COVID-19.

The J gene is TRBJ2-3, the V gene TRBV7-9; 8 bases align to TRBD2. Per the germline V gene, CDR1 is SEHNR and CDR2 is FQNEAQ (reference sequence). Trimming removed 1 base from V and 2 bases from J; junction bases left unmatched: 8. The length of the CDR3 is 17 residues. The CDR3 loop is CASSLVGSGGLTDTQYF. CDR3 DNA sequence: TGTGCCAGCAGCTTAGTCGGCAGCGGGGGACTCACAGATACGCAGTATTTT.

This clone was seen just once. The chain employs TRBV19 and TRBJ1-6; D is ambiguous. The germline gives CDR1 LNHDA, CDR2 SQIVND (reference sequence). Deletions cut 0 bases from V and 0 bases from J, with 9 bases between. The CDR3 extends over 17 amino acids. Here the CDR3 reads CASSIDSRPSYNSPLHF. CDR3 bases: TGTGCCAGTAGTATAGACTCCAGGCCCTCCTATAATTCACCCCTCCACTTT.

The chain couples TRBV2 to TRBJ1-4; a weak D match, TRBD1 (5 bases). The ends were cut back, 6 bases at V and 5 bases at J, with 13 bases in the middle. Germline values: CDR1 SNHLY, CDR2 FYNNEI. CDR3 length equals 14 residues. The CDR3 region is CASRVGGRNEKLFF. In DNA form, the CDR3 reads TGTGCCAGCAGGGTGGGGGGAAGGAATGAAAAACTGTTTTTT.

This chain links TRBV19 with TRBJ1-1; TRBD1 might be the D (6 bases). The CDR3 loop spans 13 amino acids. V shed 5 bases and J shed 4 bases, with 11 bases lying between them. CDR1 and CDR2 (germline): LNHDA, SQIVND (reference sequence). CDR3 nucleotides: TGTGCCAGTAGTTACAGGGAAGGCACTGAAGCTTTCTTT. Its protein is CASSYREGTEAFF.

The CDR3 reads CASRSRVGETQYF. As DNA, the CDR3 is TGTGCCAGCAGATCACGGGTCGGGGAGACCCAGTACTTC. V is TRBV7-2 and J is TRBJ2-5, with D uncertain. The CDR3 is 13 residues long. Germline CDR1 SGHTA, CDR2 FQGNSA. Trimming left V 6 bases short and J 5 bases short, with 13 bases between.

The chain has TRBV29-1 and TRBJ1-1; a weak D match, TRBD1 (6 bases). CDR1 is SQVTM and CDR2 is ANQGSEA in the germline V gene. V was clipped by 6 bases and J by 1 base, with 21 bases between them. This CDR3 is 16 amino acids long. Written as DNA, the CDR3 is TGCAGCGTAAAGGGGGTCGACGGACGCTCGAACACTGAAGCTTTCTTT. Translation gives CSVKGVDGRSNTEAFF.

The CDR3 bases are TGTGCCAGCAGTTTGGGGGGGCATGGCACTGAAGCTTTCTTT. Its protein product is CASSLGGHGTEAFF. This chain connects TRBV27 to TRBJ1-1; possible D gene TRBD1, 6 bases. Germline V CDR1 and CDR2: MNHEY, SMNVEV (reference sequence). The CDR3 runs to 14 residues. V gave up 3 bases and J gave up 4 bases, with 12 bases separating them.

This chain links TRBV12-3 or TRBV12-4 with TRBJ2-2, with 8 bases matching TRBD2. The CDR3 extends over 13 amino acids. Trimming took 6 bases from V and 6 from J; bases not matched to a gene: 3. CDR3 in amino acids: CASRMREAGELFF. CDR3 nucleotide sequence: TGTGCCAGCAGGATGCGGGAGGCCGGGGAGCTGTTTTTT.

The CDR3 region is CASSGAVVTGELFF. The CDR3, as DNA: TGTGCCAGCAGCGGTGCAGTGGTCACCGGGGAGCTGTTTTTT. The chain recombines TRBV9 with TRBJ2-2; no firm D call. The CDR3 length is 14 residues. Germline-derived CDR1 and CDR2 are SGDLS and YYNGEE. Trimming cost V 3 bases and J 4 bases, with 10 bases left between them.

The rearrangement joins TRBV3-1 (or the pseudogene TRBV3-2) to TRBJ1-3; D remains unclear. The germline gives CDR1 LGHDT, CDR2 YNNKEL (reference sequence). The CDR3 loop spans 17 amino acids. The germline V and J ends were trimmed by 4 bases and 0 bases, with 16 bases remaining between them. The CDR3 DNA reads TGTGCCAGCAGCCCCAGGTCGGGAGGACTCTCTGGAAACACCATATATTTT. It specifies CASSPRSGGLSGNTIYF.

The V gene is TRBV5-1, the J gene TRBJ2-1, with 12 bases that match TRBD2. Trimming cost V 4 bases and J 3 bases; bases outside gene matches: 2. Germline V gene data show CDR1 as SGHRS and CDR2 as YFSETQ. The CDR3 consists of 15 residues. CDR3 in DNA: TGCGCCAGCAGCCGGACTAGCGGGGACTACAATGAGCAGTTCTTC. The encoded protein is CASSRTSGDYNEQFF. Variable domain in full (rest from reference TRBV5-1 and TRBJ2-1): KAGVTQTPRYLIKTRGQQVTLSCSPISGHRSVSWYQQTPGQGLQFLFEYFSETQRNKGNFPGRFSGRQFSNSRSEMNVSTLELGDSALYLCASSRTSGDYNEQFFGPGTRLTVL.

The chain links TRBV19 to TRBJ1-1; D is uncertain. V lost 6 bases, J lost 6 bases, and 14 bases lay in between. Germline V gene sequence: CDR1 LNHDA, CDR2 SQIVND (reference sequence). This CDR3 has 13 residues. CDR3 DNA sequence: TGTGCCAGTAGCGCGGGATCGGGTGCTGAAGCTTTCTTT. Protein sequence: CASSAGSGAEAFF.

The genes are TRBV3-1 (or the pseudogene TRBV3-2) and TRBJ1-2; D gene unclear. V gave up 1 base and J gave up 2 bases, with 14 bases separating them. The CDR3 contains 16 residues. CDR1 LGHDT and CDR2 YNNKEL come from the germline V gene (reference sequence). CDR3 in amino acids: CASSQGGVNGNYGYTF. CDR3 coding DNA: TGTGCCAGCAGCCAAGGGGGAGTAAACGGCAACTATGGCTACACCTTC.

This rearrangement joins TRBV11-2 to TRBJ1-2, with 7 bases aligning to TRBD1. CDR1 is SGHAT and CDR2 is FQNNGV in the germline V gene. The CDR3 loop spans 14 amino acids. With 5 bases clipped from V and 6 bases from J, the junction kept 9 bases outside the gene matches. The CDR3 region is CASSVTGVVNGYTF. DNA of the CDR3: TGTGCCAGCAGCGTCACAGGGGTGGTTAATGGCTACACCTTC. Full variable domain (remainder filled in from reference TRBV11-2 and TRBJ1-2): EAGVAQSPRYKIIEKRQSVAFWCNPISGHATLYWYQQILGQGPKLLIQFQNNGVVDDSQLPKDRFSAERLKGVDSTLKIQPAKLEDSAVYLCASSVTGVVNGYTFGSGTRLTVV.

This sequence joins TRBV24-1 and TRBJ2-1, with D possibly matching TRBD1 (5 bases). Deletions cut 1 base from V and 11 bases from J, with 11 bases between. This CDR3 region has 13 residues. CDR1 is KGHDR and CDR2 is SFDVKD in the germline V gene. DNA of the CDR3: TGTGCCACCAGTGATTTTGCGACAGCACAGCAGTTCTTC. Translated: CATSDFATAQQFF.

The chain links TRBV6-1 to TRBJ2-7; 9 bases match TRBD1. The CDR3 contains 15 residues. The germline V gene encodes CDR1 MNHNS and CDR2 SASEGT. The ends lost 1 base at V and 5 bases at J; junction bases unmatched: 6. CDR3 DNA: TGTGCCAGCAGTGAAGGGACAGGGGTCGCCGACGAGCAGTACTTC. Protein: CASSEGTGVADEQYF.

The chain uses TRBV7-2 and TRBJ2-1; 9 positions agree with TRBD1. This CDR3 region has 16 residues. The junction had 8 bases not matched to a gene; V was cut back by 5 bases and J by 3 bases. CDR1 is SGHTA and CDR2 is FQGNSA in the germline V gene. In DNA form, the CDR3 reads TGTGCCAGCAGCCAAGGGGACAGGGCTTACTACAATGAGCAGTTCTTC. It is translated as CASSQGDRAYYNEQFF.

In its sample, this clone was seen once. CDR3: CASRSSVDTGELFF. Here the CDR3 DNA reads TGTGCCTCCCGAAGTAGTGTCGACACCGGGGAGCTGTTTTTT. J is TRBJ2-2 and V is TRBV2; D gene uncertain. Between the trimmed V and J ends, which lost 11 bases and 3 bases, there was a span of 16 bases. The germline V gene encodes CDR1 SNHLY and CDR2 FYNNEI. The CDR3 has 14 amino acids.

The V call is TRBV9, the J call TRBJ1-2; D is perhaps TRBD1 (6 bases). CDR3 length: 12 amino acids. V dropped 5 bases and J dropped 4 bases, with 9 bases sitting between them. The germline gives CDR1 SGDLS, CDR2 YYNGEE. The CDR3 bases are TGTGCCAGCAGGGACAGCTTCTATGGCTACACCTTC. It specifies CASRDSFYGYTF.

V is TRBV6-1 and J is TRBJ2-5, with D possibly being TRBD2 (6 bases). The germline gives CDR1 MNHNS, CDR2 SASEGT. This CDR3 spans 13 amino acids. Trimming removed 3 bases at V and 5 bases at J, with 10 bases between. DNA of the CDR3: TGTGCCAGCAGTGACCCAGGGAGGGAGACCCAGTACTTC. Protein: CASSDPGRETQYF.

This clone was seen just once. The chain couples TRBV27 to TRBJ2-3; 10 nucleotides align to TRBD2. V shed 5 bases, J shed 0 bases, and the junction held 11 bases outside the gene matches. This CDR3 comprises 18 residues. Germline V gives CDR1 MNHEY, CDR2 SMNVEV (reference sequence). CDR3 protein: CASSRGGTSDSSTDTQYF. Written as DNA, the CDR3 is TGTGCCAGCAGTCGAGGGGGGACTAGCGACTCTAGCACAGATACGCAGTATTTT.

The chain is built from TRBV24-1 and TRBJ2-3; 7 bases align to TRBD2. The V gene end was trimmed by 5 bases and the J gene end by 1 base; junction bases not matched to a gene: 2. Germline assignment: CDR1 KGHDR and CDR2 SFDVKD. The CDR3 extends over 14 amino acids. The CDR3 spells CATSGAGGTDTQYF. CDR3 DNA: TGTGCCACCAGTGGGGCGGGGGGCACAGATACGCAGTATTTT.

Only one count was recorded for this clone. V and J are TRBV24-1 and TRBJ2-1; 13 positions agree with TRBD2. V lost 6 bases to trimming and J lost 9 bases; unmatched junction nucleotides: 25. The V gene's germline CDR1 is KGHDR and CDR2 SFDVKD. The CDR3 is made up of 21 amino acids. CDR3 amino acids: CATSNHHMRPKVTSGGTEQFF. The CDR3 bases are TGTGCCACCAGTAATCACCATATGAGGCCGAAGGTGACTAGCGGGGGGACTGAGCAGTTCTTC.

The gene calls are TRBV18 and TRBJ2-1, with 9 bases lining up with TRBD1. CDR1 and CDR2 (germline): KGHSH, LQKENI. The CDR3 length is 14 residues. With 4 bases clipped from V and 3 bases from J, the junction kept 1 base outside the gene matches. The CDR3 here is CASSRDRDYNEQFF. Here the CDR3 DNA reads TGTGCCAGCTCACGGGACAGGGACTACAATGAGCAGTTCTTC.

The chain has TRBV6-5 and TRBJ1-1, with D hard to call. Trimming cost V 5 bases and J 4 bases, with 11 bases left between them. This CDR3 has 13 amino acids. CDR1 is MNHEY, CDR2 SVGAGI, per germline. This chain's CDR3 is CASSTVTSTEAFF. The CDR3 nucleotides are TGTGCCAGCAGTACGGTGACAAGCACTGAAGCTTTCTTT.

There are a few counts of this clone. The chain combines TRBV19 with TRBJ1-6; D uncertain. This CDR3 contains 12 residues. Deletions cut 5 bases from V and 6 bases from J, with 5 bases between. CDR1 is LNHDA, CDR2 SQIVND, per germline (reference sequence). For the CDR3, the DNA is TGTGCCAGTAGTGGAGGTAATTCACCCCTCCACTTT. Protein product: CASSGGNSPLHF.